This T cell receptor (beta chain) was captured in a study of Tregs in tolerant kidney transplant recipients. Notes on the study in general: Tregs expanded with activated donor B cells seemed most donor-specific. Donor-specific Treg expansion exceeded global Treg expansion in tolerant patients, suggesting antigen drive.

Unstimulated Tregs (CD4+CD25+CD127-) and CD4+CD25- non-Tregs were sorted from PBMCs. V gave up 6 bases and J gave up 2 bases, with 16 bases separating them. The CDR3 sequence is 15 residues long. Germline V gives CDR1 SNHLY, CDR2 FYNNEI. Here immunoSEQ multiplex PCR was the method, and the copy in TCRdb shows in-frame clones only, minus some. Here the sample table reports 45,000 to 55,000 clones. On this clone: What it recognizes is unknown. The sequenced fragment ends 3 residues before the CDR3 boundary, so the rest is inferred from the germline J gene.

The sequence derives from a human donor who received a combined kidney and bone marrow transplant. The rearrangement links TRBV2 to TRBJ2-5; weak D call: TRBD1 (5 bases). The source material was CD4+ T cells from blood, sampled before the transplant. CDR3 DNA, as far as it was read: TGTGCCAGCAGGAAGACAGATAAGAATCAAGAGACC. It is translated as CASRKTDKNQET. The full CDR3 protein reads CASRKTDKNQETQYF.